The TCR beta chain described here comes from a study of spatial heterogeneity in lung cancer. Study observations and caveats: The appearance of ubiquitous expanded tumor TCRs in blood was greater at resection than follow-up.

The time point is: sample taken at primary tumor resection. The CDR3 runs to 16 residues. The V end was cut by 3 bases, the J end by 7 bases, with 21 bases between. The germline V gene has CDR1 SEHNR and CDR2 FQNEAQ (reference sequence). TCRdb analysed the 5' RACE reads with MiXCR anew, one entry per CDR3 protein. The sample holds approximately 92,000 distinct CDR3 sequences; approximately 12% are singletons and the top ten take under 50%. To note about this clonotype: Its antigen remains unidentified.

This material consisted of PBMCs, taken at surgery. This TCR was sampled from a male donor with early-stage non-small cell lung cancer. The chain combines TRBV7-9 with TRBJ1-2, with TRBD1 as a possible D gene (5 bases). The CDR3 loop reads CASSFTRAGTPGGYTF. As DNA, the CDR3 is TGTGCCAGCAGCTTTACCAGGGCAGGAACGCCGGGTGGCTACACCTTC.